The 17 T cell receptor beta chains in this list originate from one sample, sequenced in a study of monozygotic twins with cystic fibrosis. Sequenced by immunoSEQ multiplex PCR; TCRdb stores in-frame clones only, minus some. Seen here are fewer than 30,000 clones, 75% to 95% observed once, and the top ten hold around 0.5%. The specimen sequenced was blood. The receptors stem from a girl under 10 years old with cystic fibrosis.

The chain is built from TRBV5-1 and TRBJ2-1, with D possibly being TRBD2 (6 bases). In germline, CDR1 is SGHRS, CDR2 YFSETQ. CDR3 length: 15 amino acids. V gave up 1 base and J gave up 2 bases, with 10 bases separating them. The CDR3 coding sequence is TGCGCCAGCAGCTTGACGGGGGATACCTACAATGAGCAGTTCTTC. Protein: CASSLTGDTYNEQFF.

The chain has TRBV6-6 and TRBJ2-5, with TRBD2 matching 9 bases. Trimming removed 0 bases from V and 5 bases from J; junction bases left unmatched: 7. CDR1 MNHNY and CDR2 SVGAGI come from the germline V gene (reference sequence). The CDR3 contains 16 residues. Here the CDR3 DNA reads TGTGCCAGCAGTTACTCACGGCGGGGGGGAAGTGAGACCCAGTACTTC. It yields the protein CASSYSRRGGSETQYF.

The V gene is TRBV9, the J gene TRBJ2-1; 10 nucleotides align to TRBD1. Germline trimming cut 0 bases from V and 9 bases from J; bases unmatched to any gene: 9. The CDR3 runs 16 residues. CDR1 and CDR2 (germline): SGDLS, YYNGEE. This chain's CDR3 is CASSVAPGTGVGEQFF. The CDR3 DNA is TGTGCCAGCAGCGTAGCCCCCGGGACAGGGGTCGGTGAGCAGTTCTTC.

This chain connects TRBV2 to TRBJ2-7; no clear D. V was shortened by 1 base and J by 0 bases, with 7 bases between the two germline ends. This CDR3 is 14 amino acids long. Germline V gene lookup returns CDR1 SNHLY and CDR2 FYNNEI. The CDR3: CASSEVTDSYEQYF. The CDR3 DNA is TGTGCCAGCAGTGAAGTTACAGACTCCTACGAGCAGTACTTC.

CDR3 in DNA: TGCGCCAGCAGCTTGGTTGGGGGTAACACTGAAGCTTTCTTT. Its translation is CASSLVGGNTEAFF. The chain links TRBV5-1 to TRBJ1-1, with D possibly being TRBD1 (5 bases). Germline V lookup: CDR1 SGHRS, CDR2 YFSETQ. There are 14 residues in the CDR3. Trimming left V 0 bases short and J 2 bases short, with 8 bases between.

This clone occurred once. The chain is built from TRBV1 and TRBJ1-5; TRBD1, the table's D call, was not compared with the DNA. TRBV1 counts as a pseudogene. There are 20 residues in the CDR3. CDR3 in DNA: TGCACCAGCAGCCATGATAAAGGGGCAGCTTACATGGATAGCAATCAGCCCCAGCATTTT. It translates to CTSSHDKGAAYMDSNQPQHF.

V is TRBV6-5 and J is TRBJ2-7, with TRBD1 matching 8 bases. Trimming took 0 bases from V and 1 from J; bases not matched to a gene: 5. The CDR3 contains 16 residues. From germline, CDR1 is MNHEY and CDR2 SVGAGI. As DNA, the CDR3 is TGTGCCAGCAGTTACTCGAGGACAGGGCAGTCCTACGAGCAGTACTTC. It yields the protein CASSYSRTGQSYEQYF.

V and J are TRBV5-1 and TRBJ2-5; TRBD2 matches 11 bases. V lost 5 bases and J lost 4; bases outside the gene matches: 7. The CDR3 is 15 residues long. CDR1 and CDR2 (germline): SGHRS, YFSETQ. CDR3: CASRPTGTSGETQYF. The CDR3 DNA follows: TGCGCCAGCAGGCCGACCGGGACTAGCGGAGAGACCCAGTACTTC.

This clone appeared once. The chain is built from TRBV7-9 and TRBJ1-2, with D possibly TRBD1 on 5 matching bases. The length of the CDR3 is 13 residues. CDR1 is SEHNR and CDR2 is FQNEAQ in the germline V gene (reference sequence). The V and J ends lost 4 bases and 7 bases respectively, with 13 bases between them. The CDR3 sequence: CASSYGTFSGYTF. The CDR3 region has the DNA TGTGCCAGCAGCTACGGGACCTTTTCTGGCTACACCTTC.

V gene TRBV15 combines with J gene TRBJ2-1; D remains unclear. From germline, CDR1 is LNHNV and CDR2 YYDKDF (reference sequence). Trimming took 1 base from V and 8 from J, leaving 6 bases between them. This CDR3 contains 12 residues. The CDR3 here is CATSRGEYEQFF. The CDR3 DNA reads as TGTGCCACCAGCAGAGGAGAGTATGAGCAGTTCTTC. The whole variable domain, filled in from reference TRBV15 and TRBJ2-1, reads DAMVIQNPRYQVTQFGKPVTLSCSQTLNHNVMYWYQQKSSQAPKLLFHYYDKDFNNEADTPDNFQSRRPNTSFCFLDIRSPGLGDTAMYLCATSRGEYEQFFGPGTRLTVL.

The CDR3 loop reads CASSQIAGGSYEQYF. The CDR3, as DNA: TGCGCCAGCAGCCAGATAGCGGGGGGTTCCTACGAGCAGTACTTC. J is TRBJ2-7 and V is TRBV4-1; TRBD2 matches 10 bases. Germline V gives CDR1 MGHRA, CDR2 YSYEKL. The junction had 3 bases not matched to a gene; V was cut back by 3 bases and J by 1 base. The CDR3 spans 15 residues.

The J gene is TRBJ1-1, the V gene TRBV7-2; D gene ambiguous. This CDR3 has 12 residues. Deletions cut 2 bases from V and 6 bases from J, with 7 bases between. CDR1 and CDR2 (germline): SGHTA, FQGNSA. The CDR3 protein is CASSLNLAEAFF. The CDR3 DNA is TGTGCCAGCAGCTTAAATCTCGCTGAAGCTTTCTTT.

The rearrangement links TRBV30 to TRBJ1-1; D gene ambiguous. CDR3 length: 12 residues. Looked up from germline, CDR1 is GTSNPN and CDR2 is SVGIG (reference sequence). With 0 bases removed from V and 8 bases from J, the gap between germline ends came to 10 bases. This CDR3 is CAWSVPVGEAFF. CDR3 nucleotides: TGTGCCTGGAGTGTACCAGTAGGGGAAGCTTTCTTT.

The chain employs TRBV7-3 and TRBJ2-2, with 8 nucleotides matching TRBD1. The CDR3 is made up of 17 amino acids. Germline-derived CDR1 and CDR2 are SGHTA and FQGTGA. The ends lost 4 bases at V and 0 bases at J; junction bases unmatched: 7. CDR3 sequence reads: CASSSTPTGANTGELFF. The CDR3 DNA is TGTGCCAGCAGCTCTACCCCGACAGGGGCGAACACCGGGGAGCTGTTTTTT.

This clone was counted once. V gene TRBV2 combines with J gene TRBJ2-1; D gene uncertain. This CDR3 contains 14 residues. The V end lost 9 bases, the J end lost 2 bases, and 14 bases lay between the germline ends. CDR1 SNHLY and CDR2 FYNNEI come from the germline V gene. The CDR3, as DNA: TGTGCCAGGGGTACTGAATCCGCCTACAATGAGCAGTTCTTC. This encodes CARGTESAYNEQFF.

V is TRBV13 and J is TRBJ2-5; D unresolved. CDR1 PRHDT and CDR2 FYEKMQ come from the germline V gene (reference sequence). The V gene lost 1 base and the J gene lost 1 base, with 7 bases spanning the gap. There are 14 residues in the CDR3. The CDR3 DNA sequence: TGTGCCAGCAGCTTAGAAGTTGGCCAAGAGACCCAGTACTTC. It yields the protein CASSLEVGQETQYF.

The gene calls are TRBV4-1 and TRBJ1-1; weak D call: TRBD1 (6 bases). The CDR3 has 16 amino acids. Germline-derived CDR1 and CDR2 are MGHRA and YSYEKL. Trimming took off 0 bases at V and 6 bases at J, with 17 bases between the two ends. CDR3 nucleotide sequence: TGCGCCAGCAGCCAAGAGAAGCGGGGGGCGGATCCTGAAGCTTTCTTT. The encoded protein is CASSQEKRGADPEAFF.